This T cell receptor beta chain was sequenced in a study of T cell repertoires in cytomegalovirus infection. Across the study: Use of recently identified HLA-C-restricted and well-studied HLA-B-restricted CMV epitopes was part of the study. Public TCR beta signatures were indicative of both CMV infection and a matching HLA type.

General study points: Within the response measured ex vivo, HLA-C-restricted CMV-specific TCR beta clonotypes were dominant.

TCRdb redid the calling of the reads with MiXCR, one entry per CDR3 protein. There are 110,000 to 150,000 distinct CDR3 sequences in the sample; 30% to 40% occur only once, and 52% lies in the top ten. Comments on this clonotype: As yet, its antigen is unknown.

Germline loops: CDR1 MNHEY, CDR2 SVGAGI. V was pared by 7 bases and J by 2 bases, with 11 bases between. This CDR3 contains 13 residues. This receptor was taken from a human donor in good health (CMV status not recorded). Some clones in this sample may be carry-over from other donors' samples. The genes are TRBV6-5 and TRBJ1-1, with D possibly TRBD1 on 6 matching bases. Sample: CD8+ T cells from cultured PBMCs, taken from culture after CMV antigen stimulation. DNA of the CDR3: TGTGCCAGCAAGAGGGGACATAACACTGAAGCTTTCTTT. This translates into CASKRGHNTEAFF.